This T cell receptor (beta chain) derives from a study of blood T cells in healthy people across ages. Study outcomes and limitations: Donors of long life had a larger count of naive CD4+ cells and greater diversity than aged donors. Expanded clonotype changes were possibly confounded by unknown donor CMV status.

Primers used in a second PCR of about 7 to 11 cycles were a sample-barcoded 5' primer and a J-beta primer mix. One entry per CDR3 protein results from TCRdb running MiXCR on the 5' RACE reads. The profile shows about 800,000 distinct CDR3 sequences, 20% to 25% of them singletons. This clonotype came up a few times. Its antigen is unknown. This CDR3 has 12 residues. Trimming shortened V by 6 bases and J by 2 bases, and 5 bases separated the two germline ends. The germline CDR1 and CDR2 sequences are MDHEN and SYDVKM. Roughly 10 milliliters of peripheral blood were drawn from each donor into EDTA-treated tubes. These records were also assigned to another study, of T cells of mothers and their children. That publication notes: Biologically related mothers and children overlapped slightly more than unrelated pairs, a non-significant difference.

Material for sequencing was blood. The sequence was collected from a boy younger than 18 in good health. The chain couples TRBV28 to TRBJ1-3; D is unclear. In DNA, the CDR3 is TGTGCCAGCAGCCAGCCTGGAAACACCATATATTTT. This translates into CASSQPGNTIYF.